This T cell receptor (beta chain) was sequenced for a study of blood T cell repertoires in COVID-19. Turning to the study itself: Material from acute and convalescent COVID-19 was sourced from the United States, Italy and Spain. T cells, B-cell-depleted T cells, or PBMCs supplied cDNA or gDNA.

Original processing methods: Amplification with reference gene primers provided the estimates of nucleated cell counts. Profiled with immunoSEQ multiplex PCR; TCRdb holds only in-frame clones, not every one. Clone size and the V and J calls come from that table; the DNA yielded D and trimming. The sample lists roughly 130,000 clones, approximately 82% occurring once. The CDR3 contains 14 residues. Germline CDR1 reads SGDLS; CDR2 reads YYNGEE. With 3 bases removed from V and 0 bases from J, the gap between germline ends came to 7 bases. The origin of this receptor is a man in his forties with active or convalescent COVID-19. The specimen sequenced was peripheral blood. The chain is built from TRBV9 and TRBJ2-4; no clear D. CDR3 residues: CASSDDLAKNIQYF. In DNA, the CDR3 is TGTGCCAGCAGCGACGACTTAGCCAAAAACATTCAGTACTTC.